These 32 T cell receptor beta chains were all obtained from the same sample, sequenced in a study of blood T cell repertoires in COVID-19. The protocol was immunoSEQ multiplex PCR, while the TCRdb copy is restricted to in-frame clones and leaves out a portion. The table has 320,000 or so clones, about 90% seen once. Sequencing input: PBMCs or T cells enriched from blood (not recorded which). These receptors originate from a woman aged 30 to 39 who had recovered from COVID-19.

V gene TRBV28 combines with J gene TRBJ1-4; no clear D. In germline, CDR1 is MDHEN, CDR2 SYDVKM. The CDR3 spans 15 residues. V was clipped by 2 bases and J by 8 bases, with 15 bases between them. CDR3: CASSLGYPGWEKLFF. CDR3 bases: TGTGCCAGCAGTTTAGGGTATCCGGGATGGGAAAAACTGTTTTTT.

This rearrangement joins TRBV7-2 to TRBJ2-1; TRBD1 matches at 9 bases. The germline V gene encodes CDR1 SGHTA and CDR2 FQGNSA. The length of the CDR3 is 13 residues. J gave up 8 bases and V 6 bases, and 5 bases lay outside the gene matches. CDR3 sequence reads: CASRGGQGHEQFF. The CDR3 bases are TGTGCCAGCAGGGGCGGACAGGGGCATGAGCAGTTCTTC. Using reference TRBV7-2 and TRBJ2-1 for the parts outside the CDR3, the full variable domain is GAGVSQSPSNKVTEKGKDVELRCDPISGHTALYWYRQSLGQGLEFLIYFQGNSAPDKSGLPSDRFSAERTGGSVSTLTIQRTQQEDSAVYLCASRGGQGHEQFFGPGTRLTVL.

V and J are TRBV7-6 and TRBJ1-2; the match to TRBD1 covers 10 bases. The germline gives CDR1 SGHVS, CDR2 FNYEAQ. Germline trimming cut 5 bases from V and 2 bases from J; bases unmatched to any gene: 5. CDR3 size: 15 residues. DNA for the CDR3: TGTGCCAGCAGCGTCGACAGGGGGCTGAACTATGGCTACACCTTC. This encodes CASSVDRGLNYGYTF.

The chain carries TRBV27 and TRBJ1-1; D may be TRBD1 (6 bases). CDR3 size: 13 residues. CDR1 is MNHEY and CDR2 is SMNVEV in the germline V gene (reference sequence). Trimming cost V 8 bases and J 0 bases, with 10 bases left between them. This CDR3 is CASPGTLNTEAFF. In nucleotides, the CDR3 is TGTGCCAGCCCCGGGACACTGAACACTGAAGCTTTCTTT.

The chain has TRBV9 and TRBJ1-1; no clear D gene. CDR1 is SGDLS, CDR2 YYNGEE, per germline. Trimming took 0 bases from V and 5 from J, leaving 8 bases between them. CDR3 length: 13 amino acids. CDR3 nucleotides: TGTGCCAGCAGCGTAGCCCGGGGAACTGAAGCTTTCTTT. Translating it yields CASSVARGTEAFF.

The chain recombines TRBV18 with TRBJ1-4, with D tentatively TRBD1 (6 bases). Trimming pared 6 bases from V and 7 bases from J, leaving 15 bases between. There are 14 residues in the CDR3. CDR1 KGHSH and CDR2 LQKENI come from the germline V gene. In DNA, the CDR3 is TGTGCCAGCTCTAGGGGGAGCGTCGTTGAAAAACTGTTTTTT. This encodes CASSRGSVVEKLFF.

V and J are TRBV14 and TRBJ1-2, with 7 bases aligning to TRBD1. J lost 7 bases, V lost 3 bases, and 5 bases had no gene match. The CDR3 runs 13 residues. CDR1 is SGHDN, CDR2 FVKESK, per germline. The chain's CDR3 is CASSQQTGRGYTF. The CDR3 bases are TGTGCCAGCAGCCAGCAGACAGGGCGTGGCTACACCTTC.

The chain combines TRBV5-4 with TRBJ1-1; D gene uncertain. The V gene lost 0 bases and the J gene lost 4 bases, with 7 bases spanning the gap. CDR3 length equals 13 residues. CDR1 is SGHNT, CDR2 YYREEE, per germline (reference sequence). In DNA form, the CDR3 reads TGTGCCAGCAGCTTGGAAACAGTCACTGAAGCTTTCTTT. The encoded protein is CASSLETVTEAFF.

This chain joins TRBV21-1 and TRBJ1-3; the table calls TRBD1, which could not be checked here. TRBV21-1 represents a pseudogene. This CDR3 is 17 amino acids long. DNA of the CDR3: TGTGCCAGCAGCAAAGGGCTGGGCCCACTTCACGTCTTCACCATATATTTT. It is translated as CASSKGLGPLHVFTIYF.

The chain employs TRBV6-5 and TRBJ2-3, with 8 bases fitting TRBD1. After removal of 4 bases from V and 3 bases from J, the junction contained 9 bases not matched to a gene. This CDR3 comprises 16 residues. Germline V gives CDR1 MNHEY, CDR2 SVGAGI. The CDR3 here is CASSSISGGRTDTQYF. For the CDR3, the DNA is TGTGCCAGCAGTTCAATTTCAGGGGGCCGAACAGATACGCAGTATTTT.

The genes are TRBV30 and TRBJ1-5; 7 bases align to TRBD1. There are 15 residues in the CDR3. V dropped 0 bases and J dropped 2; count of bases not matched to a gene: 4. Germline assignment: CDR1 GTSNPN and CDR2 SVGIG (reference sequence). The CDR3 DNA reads TGTGCCTGGAGTGTACCGGGACAGCGCAATCAGCCCCAGCATTTT. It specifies CAWSVPGQRNQPQHF.

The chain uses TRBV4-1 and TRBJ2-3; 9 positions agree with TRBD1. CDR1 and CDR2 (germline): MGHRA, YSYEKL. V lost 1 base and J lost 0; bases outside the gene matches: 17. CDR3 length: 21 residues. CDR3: CASSQVPLRTGAPKSTDTQYF. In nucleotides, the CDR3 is TGCGCCAGCAGCCAAGTCCCATTAAGGACAGGGGCCCCTAAAAGCACAGATACGCAGTATTTT.

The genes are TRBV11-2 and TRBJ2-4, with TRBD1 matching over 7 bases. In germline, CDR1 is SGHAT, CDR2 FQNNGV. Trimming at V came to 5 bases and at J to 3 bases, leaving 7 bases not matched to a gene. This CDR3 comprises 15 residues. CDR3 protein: CASSPTGFDKNIQYF. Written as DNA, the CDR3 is TGTGCCAGCAGCCCGACAGGGTTTGACAAAAACATTCAGTACTTC.

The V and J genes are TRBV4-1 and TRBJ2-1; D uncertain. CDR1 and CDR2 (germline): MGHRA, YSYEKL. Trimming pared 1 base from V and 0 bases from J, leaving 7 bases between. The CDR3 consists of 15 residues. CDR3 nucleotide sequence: TGCGCCAGCAGCCAAGTCCCAGTCTCCTACAATGAGCAGTTCTTC. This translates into CASSQVPVSYNEQFF.

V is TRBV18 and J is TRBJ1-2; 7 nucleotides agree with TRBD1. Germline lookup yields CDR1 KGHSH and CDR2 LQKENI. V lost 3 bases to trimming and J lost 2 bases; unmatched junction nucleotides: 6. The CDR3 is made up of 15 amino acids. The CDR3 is CASSPAGQPNYGYTF. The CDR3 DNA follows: TGTGCCAGCTCACCTGCGGGACAGCCGAACTATGGCTACACCTTC. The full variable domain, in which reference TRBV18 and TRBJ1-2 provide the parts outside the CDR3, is NAGVMQNPRHLVRRRGQEARLRCSPMKGHSHVYWYRQLPEEGLKFMVYLQKENIIDESGMPKERFSAEFPKEGPSILRIQQVVRGDSAAYFCASSPAGQPNYGYTFGSGTRLTVV.

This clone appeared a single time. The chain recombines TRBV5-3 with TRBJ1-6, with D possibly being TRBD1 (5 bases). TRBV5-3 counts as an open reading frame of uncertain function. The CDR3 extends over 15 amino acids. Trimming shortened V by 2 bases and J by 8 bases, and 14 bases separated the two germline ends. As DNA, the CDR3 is TGTGCCAGAAGCTTAAAAAGGGGCTTAGATTCACCCCTCCACTTT. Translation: CARSLKRGLDSPLHF.

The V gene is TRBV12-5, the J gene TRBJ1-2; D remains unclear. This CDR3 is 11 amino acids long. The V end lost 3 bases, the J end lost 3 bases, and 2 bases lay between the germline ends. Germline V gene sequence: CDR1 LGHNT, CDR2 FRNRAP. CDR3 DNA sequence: TGTGCTAGTGGTTTCTACTATGGCTACACCTTC. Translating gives CASGFYYGYTF.

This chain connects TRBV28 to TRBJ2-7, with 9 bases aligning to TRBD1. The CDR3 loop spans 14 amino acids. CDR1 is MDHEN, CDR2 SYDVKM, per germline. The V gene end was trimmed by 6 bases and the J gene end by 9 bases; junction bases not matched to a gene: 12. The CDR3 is CASSLGQGRFGQYF. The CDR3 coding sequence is TGTGCCAGCAGCCTTGGACAGGGGAGGTTTGGGCAGTACTTC.

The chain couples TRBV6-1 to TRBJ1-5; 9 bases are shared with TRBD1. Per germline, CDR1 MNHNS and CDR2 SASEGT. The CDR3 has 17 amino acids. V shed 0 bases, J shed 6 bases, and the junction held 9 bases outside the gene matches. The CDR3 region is CASSEAGFQDRGQPQHF. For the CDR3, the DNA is TGTGCCAGCAGTGAAGCAGGGTTCCAGGACAGGGGTCAGCCCCAGCATTTT.

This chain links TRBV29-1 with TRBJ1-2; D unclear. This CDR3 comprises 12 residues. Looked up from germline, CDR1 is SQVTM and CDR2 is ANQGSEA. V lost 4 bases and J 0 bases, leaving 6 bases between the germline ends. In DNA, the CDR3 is TGCAGCGTTGTCGACTCTAACTATGGCTACACCTTC. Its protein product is CSVVDSNYGYTF.

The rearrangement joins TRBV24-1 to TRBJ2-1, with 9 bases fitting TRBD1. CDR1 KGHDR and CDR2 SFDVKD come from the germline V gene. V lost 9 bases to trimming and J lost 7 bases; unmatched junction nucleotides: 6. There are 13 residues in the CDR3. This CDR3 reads CATGTGIINEQFF. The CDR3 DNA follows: TGTGCCACCGGGACAGGGATAATAAATGAGCAGTTCTTC.

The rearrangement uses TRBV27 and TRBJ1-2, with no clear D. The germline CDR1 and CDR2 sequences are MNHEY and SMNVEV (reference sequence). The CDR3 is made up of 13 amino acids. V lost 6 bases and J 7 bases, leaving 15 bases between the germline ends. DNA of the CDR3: TGTGCCAGCAGACCTTCAACGGTCGGTGGCTACACCTTC. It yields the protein CASRPSTVGGYTF.

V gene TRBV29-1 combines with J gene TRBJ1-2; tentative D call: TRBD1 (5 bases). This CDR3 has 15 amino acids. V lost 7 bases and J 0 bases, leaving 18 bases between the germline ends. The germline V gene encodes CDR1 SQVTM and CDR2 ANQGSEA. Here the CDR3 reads CSGEIEDRTNYGYTF. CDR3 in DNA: TGCAGCGGCGAAATCGAAGACAGAACTAACTATGGCTACACCTTC.

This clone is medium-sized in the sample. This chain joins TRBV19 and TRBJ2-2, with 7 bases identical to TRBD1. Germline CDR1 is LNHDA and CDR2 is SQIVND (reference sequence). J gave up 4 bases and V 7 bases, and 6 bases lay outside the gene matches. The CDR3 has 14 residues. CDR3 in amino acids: CASTKRQGTGELFF. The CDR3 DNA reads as TGTGCCAGTACCAAGAGACAGGGCACCGGGGAGCTGTTTTTT.

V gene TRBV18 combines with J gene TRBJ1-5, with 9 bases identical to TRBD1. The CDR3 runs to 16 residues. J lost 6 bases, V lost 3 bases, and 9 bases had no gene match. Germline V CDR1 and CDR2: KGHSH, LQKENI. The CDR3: CASSPMGTGLGQPQHF. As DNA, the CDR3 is TGTGCCAGCTCACCGATGGGGACAGGGCTAGGTCAGCCCCAGCATTTT.

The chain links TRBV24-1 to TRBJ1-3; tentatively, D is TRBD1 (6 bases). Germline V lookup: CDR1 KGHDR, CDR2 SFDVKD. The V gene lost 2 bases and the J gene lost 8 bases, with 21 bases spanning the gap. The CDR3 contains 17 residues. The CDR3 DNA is TGTGCCACCAGTGATTCGAGGACAGCGGCCTCCAAGGACACCATATATTTT. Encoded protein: CATSDSRTAASKDTIYF.

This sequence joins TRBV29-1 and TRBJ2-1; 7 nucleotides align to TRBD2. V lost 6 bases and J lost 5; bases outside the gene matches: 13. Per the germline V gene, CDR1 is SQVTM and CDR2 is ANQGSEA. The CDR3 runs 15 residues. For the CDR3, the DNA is TGCAGCGTCGCCACCTGGGGCGGGGGTGACAATGAGCAGTTCTTC. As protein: CSVATWGGGDNEQFF.

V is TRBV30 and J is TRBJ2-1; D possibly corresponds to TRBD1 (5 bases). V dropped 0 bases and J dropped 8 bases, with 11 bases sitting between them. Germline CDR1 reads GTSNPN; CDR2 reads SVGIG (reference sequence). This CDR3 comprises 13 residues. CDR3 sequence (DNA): TGTGCCTGGAGTGTCGTAGGGGCCCATGAGCAGTTCTTC. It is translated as CAWSVVGAHEQFF.

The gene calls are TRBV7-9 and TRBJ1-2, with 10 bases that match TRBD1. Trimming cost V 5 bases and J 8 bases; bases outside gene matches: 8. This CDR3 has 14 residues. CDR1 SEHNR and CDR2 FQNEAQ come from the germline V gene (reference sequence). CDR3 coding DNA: TGTGCCAGCAGCCAGATGACAGGGGGCCAAGGCTACACCTTC. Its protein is CASSQMTGGQGYTF.

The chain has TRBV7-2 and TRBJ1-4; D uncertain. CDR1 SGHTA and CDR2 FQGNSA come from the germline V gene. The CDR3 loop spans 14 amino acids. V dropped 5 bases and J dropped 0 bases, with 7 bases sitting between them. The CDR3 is CASSPSSTNEKLFF. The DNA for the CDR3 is TGTGCCAGCAGCCCTTCCTCAACTAATGAAAAACTGTTTTTT.

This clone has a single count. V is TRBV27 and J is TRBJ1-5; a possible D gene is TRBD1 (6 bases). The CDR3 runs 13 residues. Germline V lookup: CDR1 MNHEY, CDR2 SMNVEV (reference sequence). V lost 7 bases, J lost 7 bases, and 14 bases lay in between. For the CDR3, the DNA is TGTGCCAGCAAGCCAACAGGGCTACAGCCCCAGCATTTT. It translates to CASKPTGLQPQHF.

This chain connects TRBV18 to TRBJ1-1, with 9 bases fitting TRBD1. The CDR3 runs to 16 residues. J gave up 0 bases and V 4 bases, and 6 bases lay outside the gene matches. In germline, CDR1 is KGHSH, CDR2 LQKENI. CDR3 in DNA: TGTGCCAGCTCACGACTGGGACAGGGAGTGAACACTGAAGCTTTCTTT. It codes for CASSRLGQGVNTEAFF.